Below are 9 T cell receptor beta chains sequenced from a single sample in a study of T cell responses to AZD1222 COVID-19 vaccine. The data were produced by immunoSEQ multiplex PCR, yet TCRdb's version contains in-frame clones alone and is incomplete. The table shows 140,000 to 150,000 clones, with around 90% occurring only once. Sequenced here: peripheral blood, sampled on day 0 of MenACWY control vaccination. These receptors were collected from an adult in good health.

With regard to this clone: The sample holds other DNA sequences that translate to the same CDR3. The CDR3 nucleotides read TGTGCCAGCAGTTACTCGGGACAGGGCGGCTACACCTTC. Protein: CASSYSGQGGYTF. The chain links TRBV6-5 to TRBJ1-2; 9 bases match TRBD1. The CDR3 is 13 amino acids. Germline V gene lookup returns CDR1 MNHEY and CDR2 SVGAGI. J was trimmed by 8 bases and V by 0 bases; bases with no gene match: 1.

V gene TRBV6-1 combines with J gene TRBJ2-2; the D gene is possibly TRBD2 (6 bases). This CDR3 has 14 amino acids. With 2 bases removed from V and 3 bases from J, the gap between germline ends came to 7 bases. Per germline, CDR1 MNHNS and CDR2 SASEGT. CDR3 DNA: TGTGCCAGCAGTGAATCGGGGGACACCGGGGAGCTGTTTTTT. Amino acid sequence: CASSESGDTGELFF.

The chain recombines TRBV7-8 with TRBJ2-7, with 13 nucleotides matching TRBD2. The length of the CDR3 is 16 residues. V lost 3 bases, J lost 12 bases, and 14 bases stayed unmatched. Per germline, CDR1 SGHVS and CDR2 FQNEAQ. In nucleotides, the CDR3 is TGTGCCAGCAGCTTGGGTTGGACTAGCGGGAGCCTAAAGGTGTACTTC. It yields the protein CASSLGWTSGSLKVYF.

This chain links TRBV6-5 with TRBJ1-1; tentative D call: TRBD1 (5 bases). V was shortened by 2 bases and J by 1 base, with 11 bases between the two germline ends. CDR1 and CDR2 (germline): MNHEY, SVGAGI. This CDR3 has 15 residues. The CDR3 DNA reads as TGTGCCAGCAGTTACGGGGCAGGGACGAACACTGAAGCTTTCTTT. Translated: CASSYGAGTNTEAFF.

The chain carries TRBV19 and TRBJ1-6; 7 bases align to TRBD1. The CDR3 totals 14 residues. Germline V CDR1 and CDR2: LNHDA, SQIVND (reference sequence). The junction had 3 bases not matched to a gene; V was cut back by 3 bases and J by 7 bases. CDR3 coding DNA: TGTGCCAGTAGTATGACAGGGAGCAATTCACCCCTCCACTTT. Residues: CASSMTGSNSPLHF.

The chain joins TRBV19 to TRBJ1-5; D gene unclear. The ends were cut back, 4 bases at V and 1 base at J, with 11 bases in the middle. The CDR3 length is 15 residues. Germline V gene lookup returns CDR1 LNHDA and CDR2 SQIVND (reference sequence). The CDR3 region is CASSTSGGSNQPQHF. Here the CDR3 DNA reads TGTGCCAGTAGTACCTCAGGAGGGAGCAATCAGCCCCAGCATTTT.

The chain couples TRBV9 to TRBJ2-2; D gene ambiguous. Per germline, CDR1 SGDLS and CDR2 YYNGEE. Deletions cut 0 bases from V and 0 bases from J, with 9 bases between. This CDR3 contains 16 residues. The CDR3 nucleotides are TGTGCCAGCAGCGTAGTAGCCCGCGCGAACACCGGGGAGCTGTTTTTT. Translating it yields CASSVVARANTGELFF.

The chain links TRBV19 to TRBJ1-2; D ambiguous. Trimming took 6 bases from V and 6 from J, leaving 14 bases between them. The CDR3 spans 13 residues. Looked up from germline, CDR1 is LNHDA and CDR2 is SQIVND (reference sequence). In DNA, the CDR3 is TGTGCCAGTAGATATAGCCTAAAGGATGGCTACACCTTC. Protein: CASRYSLKDGYTF. The variable domain in full, completed from reference TRBV19 and TRBJ1-2, reads DGGITQSPKYLFRKEGQNVTLSCEQNLNHDAMYWYRQDPGQGLRLIYYSQIVNDFQKGDIAEGYSVSREKKESFPLTVTSAQKNPTAFYLCASRYSLKDGYTFGSGTRLTVV.

The rearrangement links TRBV19 to TRBJ1-5; 8 nucleotides align to TRBD1. The J segment lost 6 bases and the V segment lost 7 bases, leaving 5 bases of the junction unmatched. CDR1 and CDR2 (germline): LNHDA, SQIVND (reference sequence). This CDR3 has 13 amino acids. CDR3 region: CASTMTGVQPQHF. The CDR3 coding sequence is TGTGCCAGTACCATGACAGGGGTTCAGCCCCAGCATTTT.